The 3 T cell receptor beta chains below all came from one sample that was sequenced in a study of technical replicates of blood from several donors. Profiling relied on immunoSEQ multiplex PCR, and the TCRdb table lists in-frame clones only, not all of them. The sample has around 83,000 clones, roughly 93% seen once; the top ten hold 0.39%. Sequences were obtained from T cells isolated from PBMCs. Receptors were obtained from a human donor in good health.

The chain carries TRBV6-5 and TRBJ2-7; D perhaps matches TRBD2 (6 bases). The germline V gene has CDR1 MNHEY and CDR2 SVGAGI. The V gene lost 2 bases and the J gene lost 0 bases, with 11 bases spanning the gap. The CDR3 runs to 15 residues. This chain's CDR3 is CASSYGGLSSYEQYF. The CDR3 DNA follows: TGTGCCAGCAGTTACGGAGGACTAAGCTCCTACGAGCAGTACTTC.

The rearrangement joins TRBV19 to TRBJ2-1; a weak D match, TRBD2 (6 bases). The V gene lost 9 bases and the J gene lost 8 bases, with 17 bases spanning the gap. Germline V gives CDR1 LNHDA, CDR2 SQIVND (reference sequence). The CDR3 spans 13 residues. CDR3 sequence: CASRNSGAHEQFF. The DNA of the CDR3 is TGTGCCAGCAGAAATTCGGGAGCCCATGAGCAGTTCTTC.

The rearrangement links TRBV7-9 to TRBJ2-1, with TRBD2 as a possible D gene (5 bases). This CDR3 has 13 amino acids. The V end was cut by 5 bases, the J end by 6 bases, with 11 bases between. The germline V gene has CDR1 SEHNR and CDR2 FQNEAQ (reference sequence). Written as DNA, the CDR3 is TGTGCCAGCAGCACCGGACTCCTCAATGAGCAGTTCTTC. The encoded protein is CASSTGLLNEQFF.